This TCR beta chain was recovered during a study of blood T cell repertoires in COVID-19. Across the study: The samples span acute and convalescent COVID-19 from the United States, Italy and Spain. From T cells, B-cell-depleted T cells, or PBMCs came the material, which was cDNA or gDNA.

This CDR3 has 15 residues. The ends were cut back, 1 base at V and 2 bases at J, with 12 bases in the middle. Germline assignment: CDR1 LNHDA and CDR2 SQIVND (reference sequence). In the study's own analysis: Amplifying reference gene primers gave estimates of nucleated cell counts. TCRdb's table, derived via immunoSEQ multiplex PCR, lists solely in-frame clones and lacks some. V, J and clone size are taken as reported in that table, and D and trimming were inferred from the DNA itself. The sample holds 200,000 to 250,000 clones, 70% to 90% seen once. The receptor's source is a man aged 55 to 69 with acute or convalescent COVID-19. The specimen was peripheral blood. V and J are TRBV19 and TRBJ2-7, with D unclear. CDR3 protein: CASSIGAGRTYEQYF. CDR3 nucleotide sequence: TGTGCCAGTAGTATAGGGGCAGGCCGGACCTACGAGCAGTACTTC.